A single sample gave rise to the 27 T cell receptor beta chains below, sequenced in a study of T cells after yellow fever vaccination. A single record per CDR3 protein comes from TCRdb applying MiXCR to the 5' RACE reads. The data contain some 350,000 distinct CDR3 sequences, under 14% of them singletons. Sequencing was performed on PBMCs, taken on the day of the first yellow fever vaccination. The receptors were sampled from a man aged 18-30 years who received the YFV17D yellow fever vaccine.

This clonotype was observed at least ten times. The chain's CDR3 is CASSFTSDKETQYF. In nucleotides, the CDR3 is TGCGCCAGCAGCTTCACCAGTGATAAAGAGACCCAGTACTTC. The chain recombines TRBV5-1 with TRBJ2-5; D unclear. Germline assignment: CDR1 SGHRS and CDR2 YFSETQ. Trimming shortened V by 2 bases and J by 3 bases, and 11 bases separated the two germline ends. This CDR3 is 14 amino acids long.

The chain recombines TRBV5-1 with TRBJ2-5; D is tentatively TRBD1 or TRBD2 (5 bases each). The CDR3 is made up of 14 amino acids. Looked up from germline, CDR1 is SGHRS and CDR2 is YFSETQ. The ends were cut back, 1 base at V and 5 bases at J, with 12 bases in the middle. DNA of the CDR3: TGCGCCAGCAGCTTGACCCGGGGCCAGGAGACCCAGTACTTC. It encodes CASSLTRGQETQYF.

This clonotype was picked up a small number of times. The rearrangement links TRBV7-9 to TRBJ1-5; D remains ambiguous. Per the germline V gene, CDR1 is SEHNR and CDR2 is FQNEAQ (reference sequence). Between the trimmed V and J ends, which lost 3 bases and 7 bases, there was a span of 10 bases. CDR3 length: 13 residues. The CDR3 spells CASSLGFEQPQHF. In DNA, the CDR3 is TGTGCCAGCAGCTTGGGCTTCGAACAGCCCCAGCATTTT.

This clonotype was seen more than once but under ten times. The V call is TRBV4-3, the J call TRBJ2-5; unclear D gene. V was pared by 0 bases and J by 1 base, with 12 bases between. The CDR3 loop spans 16 amino acids. CDR1 LGHNA and CDR2 YSLEER come from the germline V gene. The CDR3 nucleotides are TGCGCCAGCAGCCAAGAAGCAGCAGGCATCCAAGAGACCCAGTACTTC. This gives the protein CASSQEAAGIQETQYF.

The chain recombines TRBV7-3 with TRBJ2-5; 7 nucleotides agree with TRBD2. The trim removed 5 bases at V and 1 base at J, leaving 7 bases unmatched. The CDR3 extends over 15 amino acids. Germline loops: CDR1 SGHTA, CDR2 FQGTGA. CDR3 nucleotide sequence: TGTGCCAGCAGCCACCAGCGGGGTCTCCAAGAGACCCAGTACTTC. This gives the protein CASSHQRGLQETQYF.

This clonotype has only a few counts. V is TRBV20-1 and J is TRBJ2-3; 10 nucleotides line up with TRBD2. This CDR3 comprises 17 residues. V lost 0 bases, J lost 3 bases, and 9 bases stayed unmatched. Germline V CDR1 and CDR2: DFQATT, SNEGSKA (reference sequence). CDR3 sequence reads: CSARDRISGGKTDTQYF. The CDR3 DNA reads as TGCAGTGCTAGAGATCGGATTAGCGGGGGGAAGACAGATACGCAGTATTTT.

The rearrangement uses TRBV7-3 and TRBJ1-1; D gene unclear. Trimming left V 4 bases short and J 1 base short, with 13 bases between. The CDR3 contains 15 residues. CDR1 and CDR2 from the germline V gene are SGHTA and FQGTGA. The CDR3 spells CASSSSWEENTEAFF. The CDR3, as DNA: TGTGCCAGCAGCTCTTCTTGGGAGGAGAACACTGAAGCTTTCTTT.

This clonotype came up a few times. The rearrangement uses TRBV28 and TRBJ1-1, with D unresolved. V lost 3 bases and J 5 bases, leaving 4 bases between the germline ends. The germline gives CDR1 MDHEN, CDR2 SYDVKM. The CDR3 is 11 amino acids. In nucleotides, the CDR3 is TGTGCCAGCAGTTTCGGGACTGAAGCTTTCTTT. Translation gives CASSFGTEAFF.

The V gene is TRBV6-6, the J gene TRBJ1-2; D remains unclear. With 7 bases removed from V and 8 bases from J, the gap between germline ends came to 14 bases. In germline, CDR1 is MNHNY, CDR2 SVGAGI (reference sequence). The CDR3 length is 12 residues. CDR3 sequence (DNA): TGTGCCAGCAACATACGGGAGTCGGGCTACACCTTC. It is translated as CASNIRESGYTF.

CDR3 amino acids: CASSKQGETQYF. CDR3 coding DNA: TGTGCCAGCAGCAAACAGGGGGAGACCCAGTACTTC. This chain uses TRBV7-6 with TRBJ2-5, with 7 bases matching TRBD1. Per the germline V gene, CDR1 is SGHVS and CDR2 is FNYEAQ. V lost 5 bases to trimming and J lost 5 bases; unmatched junction nucleotides: 2. CDR3 length equals 12 residues.

This clonotype was observed a few times. V is TRBV28 and J is TRBJ1-5; weak D call: TRBD1 (5 bases). Germline loops: CDR1 MDHEN, CDR2 SYDVKM. The germline V and J ends were trimmed by 7 bases and 0 bases, with 25 bases remaining between them. The CDR3 runs to 19 residues. CDR3 sequence reads: CASTAIPRDGLYSNQPQHF. Here the CDR3 DNA reads TGTGCCAGCACCGCAATCCCCCGGGACGGATTATATAGCAATCAGCCCCAGCATTTT.

This clonotype was counted only a few times. V and J are TRBV9 and TRBJ2-3; the D is unclear. CDR1 is SGDLS and CDR2 is YYNGEE in the germline V gene. V lost 0 bases to trimming and J lost 3 bases, with 5 bases between them. CDR3 length: 13 amino acids. CDR3 residues: CASSVAQTDTQYF. As DNA, the CDR3 is TGTGCCAGCAGCGTAGCTCAGACAGATACGCAGTATTTT.

This sequence joins TRBV7-3 and TRBJ2-5, with D uncertain. The V gene lost 1 base and the J gene lost 2 bases, with 8 bases spanning the gap. The CDR3 extends over 14 amino acids. Per the germline V gene, CDR1 is SGHTA and CDR2 is FQGTGA. The chain's CDR3 is CASSLSRNQETQYF. The DNA of the CDR3 is TGTGCCAGCAGCTTAAGTCGAAATCAAGAGACCCAGTACTTC.

This chain connects TRBV9 to TRBJ1-6; D gene ambiguous. Deletions cut 7 bases from V and 9 bases from J, with 17 bases between. CDR1 and CDR2 (germline): SGDLS, YYNGEE. The CDR3 is made up of 14 amino acids. The CDR3 nucleotides are TGTGCCAGCGCGGAAAGTGGGGTCGGTTCACCCCTCCACTTT. It specifies CASAESGVGSPLHF.

This rearrangement joins TRBV11-1 to TRBJ2-6; 9 nucleotides align to TRBD1. Trimming removed 7 bases from V and 2 bases from J; junction bases left unmatched: 15. Germline-derived CDR1 and CDR2 are SGHAT and FQDESV (reference sequence). The CDR3 runs 19 residues. CDR3 coding DNA: TGTGCCAGCACCCCCGGAACAGGGGGCGCAACCCCTGGGGCCAACGTCCTGACTTTC. This codes for CASTPGTGGATPGANVLTF.

The chain couples TRBV12-3 or TRBV12-4 to TRBJ1-2, with D possibly TRBD1 on 6 matching bases. V was shortened by 7 bases and J by 5 bases, with 11 bases between the two germline ends. This CDR3 is built from 12 residues. CDR3 amino acids: CASNYRGYGYTF. The CDR3 nucleotides read TGTGCCAGCAATTATAGGGGGTATGGCTACACCTTC.

The V and J genes are TRBV3-1 and TRBJ1-1; TRBD1 agrees at 7 bases. Germline values: CDR1 LGHDT, CDR2 YNNKEL (reference sequence). The trim removed 0 bases at V and 1 base at J, leaving 2 bases unmatched. The CDR3 length is 15 residues. As DNA, the CDR3 is TGTGCCAGCAGCCAAGAGACAGGGTCGAACACTGAAGCTTTCTTT. Protein product: CASSQETGSNTEAFF.

The V gene is TRBV3-1, the J gene TRBJ1-2; D unresolved. CDR3 length equals 14 residues. Looked up from germline, CDR1 is LGHDT and CDR2 is YNNKEL (reference sequence). V lost 0 bases and J lost 11, with 16 bases in between. CDR3 in amino acids: CASSQEFWAVGYTF. The CDR3 DNA sequence: TGTGCCAGCAGCCAAGAATTCTGGGCAGTGGGTTACACCTTC.

This chain links TRBV5-1 with TRBJ2-1; 7 bases line up with TRBD2. Trimming cost V 0 bases and J 5 bases; bases outside gene matches: 5. Germline V gene data show CDR1 as SGHRS and CDR2 as YFSETQ. The CDR3 runs to 15 residues. The DNA for the CDR3 is TGCGCCAGCAGCTTGGACGGGGGGTACCACAATGAGCAGTTCTTC. Translation: CASSLDGGYHNEQFF.

The chain employs TRBV5-3 and TRBJ1-5, with unresolved D. Being an ORF, TRBV5-3 has a function that is uncertain. CDR3 length: 15 amino acids. Trimming removed 4 bases at V and 6 bases at J, with 17 bases between. CDR3 region: CARSLRSPLSQPQHF. Here the CDR3 DNA reads TGTGCCAGAAGCCTCCGGAGTCCTTTGTCTCAGCCCCAGCATTTT.

This clonotype appeared a few times. The rearrangement links TRBV5-1 to TRBJ2-3; a possible D gene is TRBD2 (6 bases). V was pared by 2 bases and J by 5 bases, with 15 bases between. The CDR3 length is 15 residues. Looked up from germline, CDR1 is SGHRS and CDR2 is YFSETQ. This chain's CDR3 is CASSFRRGGGDTQYF. The CDR3, as DNA: TGCGCCAGCAGCTTCCGACGGGGAGGAGGAGATACGCAGTATTTT.

This clonotype came up many times. The rearrangement joins TRBV5-5 to TRBJ2-3, with D perhaps TRBD2 (6 bases). This CDR3 is 14 amino acids long. V was shortened by 4 bases and J by 1 base, with 10 bases between the two germline ends. The germline gives CDR1 SGHKS, CDR2 YYEKEE (reference sequence). CDR3 sequence reads: CASSSPGGTDTQYF. The CDR3 nucleotides read TGTGCCAGCAGCAGCCCGGGGGGCACAGATACGCAGTATTTT.

This clonotype has a count of ten or more. This sequence joins TRBV25-1 and TRBJ1-2; TRBD1 aligns across 8 bases. The trim removed 6 bases at V and 6 bases at J, leaving 6 bases unmatched. The V gene's germline CDR1 is MGHDK and CDR2 SYGVNS. The CDR3 is 13 amino acids. The CDR3, as DNA: TGTGCCAGCAGCCCGCAGGGGGCTGATGGCTACACCTTC. Residues: CASSPQGADGYTF.

The chain has TRBV18 and TRBJ2-1; 8 bases fit TRBD1. Germline V gives CDR1 KGHSH, CDR2 LQKENI. This CDR3 contains 13 residues. J gave up 11 bases and V 5 bases, and 8 bases lay outside the gene matches. In nucleotides, the CDR3 is TGTGCCAGCTCAGGACCCGACAGGGGCAAGCAGTTCTTC. Translated, it gives CASSGPDRGKQFF.

The rearrangement uses TRBV5-1 and TRBJ2-1; perhaps TRBD2 as D (5 bases). The CDR3 is 18 residues long. CDR1 and CDR2 from the germline V gene are SGHRS and YFSETQ. V gave up 1 base and J gave up 3 bases, with 20 bases separating them. The CDR3 protein is CASSLWVQRTGVYNEQFF. The CDR3 DNA follows: TGCGCCAGCAGCTTGTGGGTCCAGAGGACTGGGGTCTACAATGAGCAGTTCTTC.

This clonotype was counted between two and nine times. The gene calls are TRBV4-3 and TRBJ2-4; TRBD1 matches at 10 bases. Losses at the gene ends were 7 bases for V and 4 bases for J; bases not matched to a gene: 4. In germline, CDR1 is LGHNA, CDR2 YSLEER. The CDR3 spans 14 residues. CDR3 in amino acids: CASIAGQGKNIQYF. For the CDR3, the DNA is TGCGCCAGCATTGCGGGACAGGGGAAAAACATTCAGTACTTC.

The chain links TRBV20-1 to TRBJ2-7; no firm D call. Germline V lookup: CDR1 DFQATT, CDR2 SNEGSKA (reference sequence). The length of the CDR3 is 13 residues. Between the trimmed V and J ends, which lost 0 bases and 7 bases, there was a span of 13 bases. CDR3 DNA sequence: TGCAGTGCTAGAGAACCGATAACGAGGGAGCAGTACGTC. Encoded protein: CSAREPITREQYV.